The 17 T cell receptor beta chains in this list originate from one sample, sequenced in a study of T cells in Graves' hyperthyroidism and ophthalmopathy (dated by TCRdb to the late 2010s). Library preparation employed multiplex PCR. Reads for this sample came from an Illumina HiSeq 2000. The TCR beta CDR3 regions were amplified from RNA transcripts. The first round of RT-PCR for the TCR CDR3 was performed with the HTBI primer set and the Qiagen OneStep RT-PCR kit. Using fastp trimming at Q25 and MiXCR clonotype assembly, TCRdb reanalyzed the public sequencing data and kept in-frame beta chains. Identical CDR3 protein sequences are pooled into one entry, listed with their most common genes and DNA. Present in this sample are hundreds of thousands of distinct CDR3 sequences, 14% to 15% of which were seen just once. Around 4.1% of the sample is taken by the ten largest. The specimen sequenced was blood. The receptors were gathered from a middle-aged woman with Graves' ophthalmopathy.

The table lists this clonotype with many counts. This chain links TRBV6-2 or TRBV6-3 with TRBJ1-2; 8 bases match TRBD1. The germline CDR1 and CDR2 sequences are MNHEY and SVGEGT. This CDR3 region has 13 residues. V was clipped by 7 bases and J by 8 bases; unmatched bases: 9. CDR3 bases: TGTGCCAGCACCGAAAGAGACAGGGGCGGCTACACCTTC. Translating it yields CASTERDRGGYTF.

The chain uses TRBV28 and TRBJ1-1; D not certain. CDR1 is MDHEN and CDR2 is SYDVKM in the germline V gene. The CDR3 totals 14 residues. Trimming shortened V by 2 bases and J by 4 bases, and 11 bases separated the two germline ends. The CDR3 loop is CASSLPHTSTEAFF. In nucleotides, the CDR3 is TGTGCCAGCAGTTTACCTCACACCAGCACTGAAGCTTTCTTT.

The table lists this clonotype with many counts. A much larger clonotype is one base distant, so this may be a read error. V gene TRBV15 combines with J gene TRBJ1-2; D is unclear. The germline V gene encodes CDR1 LNHNV and CDR2 YYDKDF (reference sequence). Deletions cut 3 bases from V and 1 base from J, with 0 bases between. The CDR3 loop spans 11 amino acids. CDR3 region: CATSSNYGYTF. CDR3 nucleotides: TGTGCCACCAGCAGTAACTATGGCTACACCTTC. Full variable domain (rest looked up from reference TRBV15 and TRBJ1-2): DAMVIQNPRYQVTQFGKPVTLSCSQTLNHNVMYWYQQKSSQAPKLLFHYYDKDFNNEADTPDNFQSRRPNTSFCFLDIRSPGLGDTAMYLCATSSNYGYTFGSGTRLTVV.

This clonotype was seen repeatedly, ten times or more. V gene TRBV28 combines with J gene TRBJ2-7; D unresolved. Germline V gene sequence: CDR1 MDHEN, CDR2 SYDVKM. Trimming pared 3 bases from V and 1 base from J, leaving 10 bases between. The CDR3 is 14 amino acids. DNA of the CDR3: TGTGCCAGCAGTTTTTCCGGAAGATCCTACGAGCAGTACTTC. It is translated as CASSFSGRSYEQYF. The full variable domain, with the rest looked up from reference TRBV28 and TRBJ2-7, is DVKVTQSSRYLVKRTGEKVFLECVQDMDHENMFWYRQDPGLGLRLIYFSYDVKMKEKGDIPEGYSVSREKKERFSLILESASTNQTSMYLCASSFSGRSYEQYFGPGTRLTVT.

This clonotype was detected ten times or more. The rearrangement uses TRBV28 and TRBJ2-5; the match to TRBD1 covers 8 bases. The CDR3 is 14 amino acids. The germline gives CDR1 MDHEN, CDR2 SYDVKM. V was pared by 5 bases and J by 5 bases, with 7 bases of the junction left unmatched. Here the CDR3 reads CASSRAGGAETQYF. CDR3 nucleotide sequence: TGTGCCAGCAGTCGCGCAGGGGGCGCTGAGACCCAGTACTTC.

This clonotype has a handful of counts. Since the CDR3 does not end with the conserved phenylalanine or tryptophan, this likely comes from a read error. The chain combines TRBV10-2 with TRBJ1-2; 9 bases align to TRBD1. The germline CDR1 and CDR2 sequences are WSHSY and SAAADI. With V trimmed by 0 bases and J by 5 bases, 4 bases remained unmatched. The CDR3 is 15 amino acids. CDR3 DNA: TGCGCCAGCAGTGAGTCGACCGGACAGGGGTATGGCTACACCTCC. This translates into CASSESTGQGYGYTS.

In its sample, this clonotype was seen many times. In nucleotides, the CDR3 is TGTGCCAGCAGTTTATCTGGTAACAGGGTCGAGCAGTACTTC. Residues: CASSLSGNRVEQYF. V usage is TRBV27 and J usage is TRBJ2-7; tentatively, D is TRBD1 (6 bases). The germline V and J ends were trimmed by 0 bases and 6 bases, with 12 bases remaining between them. The germline V gene has CDR1 MNHEY and CDR2 SMNVEV (reference sequence). The length of the CDR3 is 14 residues.

This clonotype has just a few counts. The chain joins TRBV19 to TRBJ2-7; the D is unclear. The CDR3 runs 15 residues. The germline CDR1 and CDR2 sequences are LNHDA and SQIVND (reference sequence). With 3 bases removed from V and 2 bases from J, the gap between germline ends came to 14 bases. The CDR3 nucleotides read TGTGCCAGTAGTATGGTTCTATCAGCCACCTACGAGCAGTACTTC. This translates into CASSMVLSATYEQYF.

In this sample, this clonotype turned up many times. The rearrangement links TRBV6-2 or TRBV6-3 to TRBJ1-2; maybe TRBD1 (6 bases). The V gene lost 4 bases and the J gene lost 6 bases, with 15 bases spanning the gap. The CDR3 has 14 amino acids. In germline, CDR1 is MNHEY, CDR2 SVGEGT. The DNA of the CDR3 is TGTGCCAGCAGTTGGACAGTTTCCCCCCATGGCTACACCTTC. It yields the protein CASSWTVSPHGYTF.

This clonotype was counted many times. The chain joins TRBV4-1 to TRBJ1-1; D gene unclear. The CDR3 has 14 residues. Trimming shortened V by 0 bases and J by 1 base, and 6 bases separated the two germline ends. Germline V CDR1 and CDR2: MGHRA, YSYEKL. The CDR3 sequence: CASSQDEGNTEAFF. The CDR3 bases are TGCGCCAGCAGCCAAGATGAGGGGAACACTGAAGCTTTCTTT.

The sample holds a few counts of this clonotype. The chain joins TRBV5-1 to TRBJ2-7; TRBD1 is a possible D gene (6 bases). Germline CDR1 and CDR2: SGHRS and YFSETQ. The V gene lost 3 bases and the J gene lost 5 bases, with 15 bases spanning the gap. CDR3 length: 14 residues. The CDR3 protein is CASSWGTYSNEQYF. CDR3 nucleotides: TGCGCCAGCAGCTGGGGGACATATAGCAACGAGCAGTACTTC.

This clonotype was seen repeatedly, ten times or more. The chain carries TRBV5-1 and TRBJ1-1; weak D call: TRBD1 (5 bases). With 4 bases removed from V and 4 bases from J, the gap between germline ends came to 20 bases. Per germline, CDR1 SGHRS and CDR2 YFSETQ. The CDR3 extends over 16 amino acids. The CDR3 DNA reads TGCGCCAGCAGCGTTACGGTGGTCAGGGCGTCCACTGAAGCTTTCTTT. The encoded protein is CASSVTVVRASTEAFF.

This clonotype appeared many times. The CDR3 DNA is TGTGCCAGCAGGGCCCTGATAGCGGGAACGAACACCGGGGAGCTGTTTTTT. Residues: CASRALIAGTNTGELFF. V and J are TRBV6-1 and TRBJ2-2; 8 bases align to TRBD2. J gave up 0 bases and V 6 bases, and 9 bases lay outside the gene matches. The germline gives CDR1 MNHNS, CDR2 SASEGT. The CDR3 is 17 amino acids.

The gene calls are TRBV28 and TRBJ2-4; D may match TRBD1 or TRBD2 (6 bases each). CDR1 is MDHEN, CDR2 SYDVKM, per germline. V lost 2 bases and J 0 bases, leaving 8 bases between the germline ends. The CDR3 is 15 residues long. The CDR3 spells CASSLGGGAKNIQYF. The CDR3 nucleotides are TGTGCCAGCAGTTTAGGAGGGGGAGCCAAAAACATTCAGTACTTC. The full variable domain, in which reference TRBV28 and TRBJ2-4 provide the parts outside the CDR3, is DVKVTQSSRYLVKRTGEKVFLECVQDMDHENMFWYRQDPGLGLRLIYFSYDVKMKEKGDIPEGYSVSREKKERFSLILESASTNQTSMYLCASSLGGGAKNIQYFGAGTRLSVL.

In the case of this clonotype: This may arise from a read error, as a much more abundant clone is one base away. The gene calls are TRBV5-1 and TRBJ2-5, with 10 bases matching TRBD1. Germline CDR1 and CDR2: SGHRS and YFSETQ. The length of the CDR3 is 15 residues. The ends lost 9 bases at V and 2 bases at J; junction bases unmatched: 10. The CDR3 here is CANKRTGGWQETQYF. CDR3 bases: TGCGCCAACAAGAGGACAGGGGGTTGGCAAGAGACCCAGTACTTC. Full variable domain (remainder filled in from reference TRBV5-1 and TRBJ2-5): KAGVTQTPRYLIKTRGQQVTLSCSPISGHRSVSWYQQTPGQGLQFLFEYFSETQRNKGNFPGRFSGRQFSNSRSEMNVSTLELGDSALYLCANKRTGGWQETQYFGPGTRLLVL.

This clonotype was found many times. The chain has TRBV28 and TRBJ1-1, with D tentatively TRBD1 (5 bases). The V gene lost 3 bases and the J gene lost 11 bases, with 13 bases spanning the gap. Per germline, CDR1 MDHEN and CDR2 SYDVKM. The CDR3 has 12 residues. CDR3: CASSFPRRDAFF. The CDR3 DNA reads TGTGCCAGCAGTTTCCCCCGCAGGGACGCTTTCTTT.

This clonotype was seen only a few times. This chain links TRBV28 with TRBJ2-2; D tentatively reads TRBD1 or TRBD2 (7 bases each). The ends were cut back, 6 bases at V and 4 bases at J, with 12 bases in the middle. Germline assignment: CDR1 MDHEN and CDR2 SYDVKM. CDR3 size: 14 residues. In nucleotides, the CDR3 is TGTGCCAGCAGGGGAGGGGGCGCCACCGGGGAGCTGTTTTTT. Its translation: CASRGGGATGELFF.